The 27 T cell receptor beta chains presented below share a single source sample, sequenced in a study of post-analysis software for immune sequencing data. Study conclusions and caveats: The study found TRBV5-6, TRBV5-1 and TRBV20-1 among about five TRBV segments more frequent in patients than controls.

Carried by the TCR beta cDNA libraries were unique molecular identifiers. MiXCR was run by TCRdb on the PCR reads, yielding one entry per CDR3 protein. The profile shows 650,000 to 850,000 distinct CDR3 sequences, around 46% of them singletons. Their antigen targets remain unknown. The sample was blood. All receptors come from a girl aged 5-17 years with multiple sclerosis.

This chain links TRBV5-1 with TRBJ2-7, with 9 positions matching TRBD1. V lost 0 bases to trimming and J lost 4 bases; unmatched junction nucleotides: 5. CDR1 is SGHRS and CDR2 is YFSETQ in the germline V gene. The CDR3 extends over 15 amino acids. The DNA for the CDR3 is TGCGCCAGCAGCTTGGCACAGGGGGCGCCGTACGAGCAGTACTTC. Amino acids: CASSLAQGAPYEQYF.

The V call is TRBV20-1, the J call TRBJ2-1, with D maybe TRBD1 (6 bases). Germline CDR1 reads DFQATT; CDR2 reads SNEGSKA (reference sequence). Trimming removed 5 bases from V and 12 bases from J, with 26 bases in between. There are 15 residues in the CDR3. CDR3 region: CSAFKGHADSSGQFF. The DNA for the CDR3 is TGCAGTGCTTTTAAGGGACACGCCGACTCATCCGGGCAGTTCTTC.

The J gene is TRBJ1-1, the V gene TRBV12-3 or TRBV12-4; no firm D call. This CDR3 contains 17 residues. V was cut by 1 base and J by 5 bases, with 20 bases left in between. CDR3 in DNA: TGTGCCAGCAGTTTAGGCGGTGGACGAATCGGGCGGACTGAAGCTTTCTTT. Translating it yields CASSLGGGRIGRTEAFF.

The rearrangement joins TRBV10-3 to TRBJ2-2; the match to TRBD1 covers 9 bases. Trimming removed 0 bases from V and 6 bases from J; junction bases left unmatched: 5. CDR1 is ENHRY, CDR2 SYGVKD, per germline. The CDR3 is 16 residues long. Here the CDR3 reads CAISESGTGSSGELFF. CDR3 sequence (DNA): TGTGCCATCAGTGAGTCCGGGACAGGGAGTTCCGGGGAGCTGTTTTTT.

The chain couples TRBV24-1 to TRBJ2-3; possible D gene TRBD2, 5 bases. With 5 bases removed from V and 0 bases from J, the gap between germline ends came to 17 bases. Germline assignment: CDR1 KGHDR and CDR2 SFDVKD. The CDR3 extends over 17 amino acids. The CDR3 reads CATSAPRTPSSTDTQYF. CDR3 nucleotides: TGTGCCACCAGTGCCCCTCGGACTCCATCTAGCACAGATACGCAGTATTTT.

The genes are TRBV29-1 and TRBJ2-1; D is ambiguous. CDR1 and CDR2 (germline): SQVTM, ANQGSEA. This CDR3 has 10 residues. V gave up 4 bases and J gave up 10 bases, with 8 bases separating them. The CDR3 coding sequence is TGCAGCGTTGTTGTCCTGGAGCAGTTCTTC. Translation: CSVVVLEQFF.

The rearrangement uses TRBV7-9 and TRBJ2-7; 13 bases are a match to TRBD2. Germline V gene lookup returns CDR1 SEHNR and CDR2 FQNEAQ (reference sequence). V lost 5 bases to trimming and J lost 6 bases; unmatched junction nucleotides: 7. This CDR3 spans 15 amino acids. CDR3 coding DNA: TGTGCCAGCAGCCCCGGGACTAGCGGGACAACCGAGCAGTACTTC. It specifies CASSPGTSGTTEQYF.

V is TRBV28 and J is TRBJ2-5, with 7 bases matching TRBD2. The germline CDR1 and CDR2 sequences are MDHEN and SYDVKM. This CDR3 spans 13 amino acids. Trimming took 10 bases from V and 11 from J; bases not matched to a gene: 16. The CDR3 DNA follows: TGTGCCATCACGCCGGACGGGGCGGGGGAGCAGTACTTC. It encodes CAITPDGAGEQYF.

CDR3 bases: TGTGCCACCAGCAGAGATTCCCAGAGCTCCTACGAGCAGTACTTC. As protein: CATSRDSQSSYEQYF. The genes are TRBV15 and TRBJ2-7; D is ambiguous. Germline CDR1 LNHNV, CDR2 YYDKDF (reference sequence). The CDR3 extends over 15 amino acids. Trimming removed 0 bases from V and 0 bases from J, with 9 bases in between. Full variable domain (remainder filled in from reference TRBV15 and TRBJ2-7): DAMVIQNPRYQVTQFGKPVTLSCSQTLNHNVMYWYQQKSSQAPKLLFHYYDKDFNNEADTPDNFQSRRPNTSFCFLDIRSPGLGDTAMYLCATSRDSQSSYEQYFGPGTRLTVT.

V gene TRBV28 combines with J gene TRBJ1-1; 11 positions match TRBD1. The trim removed 7 bases at V and 9 bases at J, leaving 13 bases unmatched. This CDR3 is 15 amino acids long. Germline CDR1 MDHEN, CDR2 SYDVKM. CDR3 coding DNA: TGTGCCAGCAACCCCCCAGGGACAGGGGGAAGGAAAGCTTTCTTT. Its translation: CASNPPGTGGRKAFF.

This clonotype was detected ten times or more. A junction boundary mismatches the germline segment, possibly from a read error. The chain has TRBV5-1 and TRBJ2-3; maybe TRBD2 (5 bases). The CDR3 runs 14 residues. The germline V gene encodes CDR1 SGHRS and CDR2 YFSETQ. Here the CDR3 DNA reads TGTGCCAGCAGCTTAGGCGGGTCCGCCGATACGCAGTATTTT. It is translated as CASSLGGSADTQYF.

This clonotype came up once. Written as DNA, the CDR3 is TGTGCCAGCAGCCAACAGGGTAGGGATGAGCAGTTCTTC. It specifies CASSQQGRDEQFF. The genes are TRBV7-9 and TRBJ2-1; tentative D call: TRBD1 (6 bases). CDR1 is SEHNR and CDR2 is FQNEAQ in the germline V gene (reference sequence). V was cut by 5 bases and J by 8 bases, with 13 bases left in between. The length of the CDR3 is 13 residues.

This clonotype was seen more than once but under ten times. The chain recombines TRBV27 with TRBJ1-5; 9 nucleotides align to TRBD1. Unmatched junction bases numbered 8, after V lost 1 base and J lost 4 bases. The germline CDR1 and CDR2 sequences are MNHEY and SMNVEV (reference sequence). The CDR3 runs to 17 residues. CDR3: CASSLFGTGSANQPQHF. CDR3 sequence (DNA): TGTGCCAGCAGTTTATTCGGGACAGGGAGCGCAAATCAGCCCCAGCATTTT.

This clonotype showed up just a few times. The rearrangement joins TRBV7-8 to TRBJ2-5; D ambiguous. V was cut by 3 bases and J by 5 bases, with 16 bases left in between. Per the germline V gene, CDR1 is SGHVS and CDR2 is FQNEAQ. The CDR3 length is 15 residues. The CDR3 spells CASSLYDRGEETQYF. The CDR3 DNA sequence: TGTGCCAGCAGCTTGTACGACCGCGGTGAGGAGACCCAGTACTTC.

This clonotype was seen a handful of times. The rearrangement uses TRBV12-3 or TRBV12-4 and TRBJ2-7; D not resolved. Trimming shortened V by 1 base and J by 7 bases, and 23 bases separated the two germline ends. The length of the CDR3 is 17 residues. As DNA, the CDR3 is TGTGCCAGCAGTTTAGGGGCTACCGTAGGCGGCTACAATGAGCAGTACTTC. It yields the protein CASSLGATVGGYNEQYF.

The rearrangement uses TRBV9 and TRBJ2-1; D is ambiguous. V lost 4 bases, J lost 8 bases, and 16 bases lay in between. CDR1 and CDR2 (germline): SGDLS, YYNGEE. This CDR3 comprises 14 residues. CDR3 coding DNA: TGTGCCAGCAGCCCAGTACTGAAGAGCTATGAGCAGTTCTTC. Translation: CASSPVLKSYEQFF.

This clonotype was counted between two and nine times. The genes are TRBV11-2 and TRBJ2-7; the D gene is possibly TRBD2 (5 bases). V was cut by 1 base and J by 5 bases, with 18 bases left in between. Per germline, CDR1 SGHAT and CDR2 FQNNGV. CDR3 length equals 16 residues. The CDR3 loop is CASSLVVGDYDDEQYF. CDR3 DNA sequence: TGTGCCAGCAGCTTAGTGGTAGGAGACTACGACGACGAGCAGTACTTC.

The chain links TRBV15 to TRBJ2-1; 7 nucleotides match TRBD1. V lost 4 bases to trimming and J lost 9 bases; unmatched junction nucleotides: 6. This CDR3 spans 13 amino acids. Germline CDR1 and CDR2: LNHNV and YYDKDF (reference sequence). CDR3 DNA: TGTGCCACCAGCAAGACAGGGTCGGCTGAGCAGTTCTTC. Translation gives CATSKTGSAEQFF.

The sample holds a few counts of this clonotype. The rearrangement joins TRBV9 to TRBJ2-5; 8 bases fit TRBD2. The length of the CDR3 is 14 residues. Trimming at V came to 7 bases and at J to 2 bases, leaving 7 bases not matched to a gene. Germline V lookup: CDR1 SGDLS, CDR2 YYNGEE. Here the CDR3 reads CASGGREGQETQYF. CDR3 bases: TGTGCCAGCGGGGGCCGGGAGGGACAAGAGACCCAGTACTTC.

This clonotype was picked up a small number of times. The chain links TRBV20-1 to TRBJ2-1; 10 nucleotides line up with TRBD2. The CDR3 consists of 14 residues. Germline V gene data show CDR1 as DFQATT and CDR2 as SNEGSKA (reference sequence). The trim removed 6 bases at V and 9 bases at J, leaving 11 bases unmatched. Here the CDR3 DNA reads TGCAGTGCCCCCAGAAGCGGGAGGGCTGGTGAGCAGTTCTTC. This translates into CSAPRSGRAGEQFF.

J is TRBJ2-7 and V is TRBV20-1, with TRBD2 identical over 7 bases. Germline V gives CDR1 DFQATT, CDR2 SNEGSKA (reference sequence). This CDR3 has 14 amino acids. V trimming: 0 bases; J trimming: 5 bases; junction bases outside the gene matches: 7. CDR3 amino acids: CSARDRAGVHEQYF. The CDR3 DNA reads TGCAGTGCTAGAGATCGGGCGGGAGTCCACGAGCAGTACTTC.

This clonotype was seen a handful of times. The gene calls are TRBV12-3 or TRBV12-4 and TRBJ2-5, with no clear D. The V gene lost 7 bases and the J gene lost 1 base, with 10 bases spanning the gap. There are 13 residues in the CDR3. The CDR3 nucleotides read TGTGCCAGCACCTCCACGGTCCAAGAGACCCAGTACTTC. This codes for CASTSTVQETQYF.

This clonotype has just a few counts. The chain carries TRBV12-3 or TRBV12-4 and TRBJ1-1; TRBD1 matches 7 bases. This CDR3 comprises 15 residues. V was pared by 6 bases and J by 4 bases, with 11 bases of the junction left unmatched. CDR3 loop: CASSLMTGLGTEAFF. The CDR3 nucleotides are TGTGCCAGCAGCCTGATGACAGGGCTGGGCACTGAAGCTTTCTTT.

The J gene is TRBJ2-5, the V gene TRBV27; D tentatively reads TRBD1 or TRBD2 (6 bases each). Germline assignment: CDR1 MNHEY and CDR2 SMNVEV (reference sequence). Trimming removed 3 bases at V and 2 bases at J, with 13 bases between. The CDR3 sequence is 15 residues long. The CDR3: CASSLWRGQQETQYF. Here the CDR3 DNA reads TGTGCCAGCAGTTTGTGGCGGGGACAACAAGAGACCCAGTACTTC.

V and J are TRBV6-1 and TRBJ1-5, with unresolved D. Between the trimmed V and J ends, which lost 5 bases and 3 bases, there was a span of 14 bases. The CDR3 consists of 15 residues. CDR1 is MNHNS and CDR2 is SASEGT in the germline V gene. CDR3 region: CASSRSGGNNQPQHF. DNA for the CDR3: TGTGCCAGCAGTAGGTCGGGAGGGAACAATCAGCCCCAGCATTTT.

V gene TRBV3-1 combines with J gene TRBJ1-1; a weak D match, TRBD1 (5 bases). Per germline, CDR1 LGHDT and CDR2 YNNKEL (reference sequence). V lost 5 bases and J 10 bases, leaving 11 bases between the germline ends. The CDR3 is 11 amino acids. The DNA for the CDR3 is TGTGCCAGCAGCTCTTCCGGGGGAGCTTTCTTT. Amino acid sequence: CASSSSGGAFF.

The chain couples TRBV7-6 to TRBJ2-1; 9 bases align to TRBD2. This CDR3 is 18 amino acids long. Germline-derived CDR1 and CDR2 are SGHVS and FNYEAQ. Trimming cost V 1 base and J 7 bases; bases outside gene matches: 14. CDR3 in amino acids: CASSLGGTSPGLGNEQFF. The CDR3 DNA is TGTGCCAGCAGCTTAGGGGGGACTAGCCCCGGGCTGGGTAATGAGCAGTTCTTC.